The present T cell receptor beta chain was sequenced within a study of blood T cell repertoires in COVID-19. The CDR3 covers 15 residues. CDR1 and CDR2 (germline): SGDLS, YYNGEE. V was clipped by 0 bases and J by 1 base; unmatched bases: 1. TCRdb's table, derived via immunoSEQ multiplex PCR, lists solely in-frame clones and lacks some. The table lists approximately 300,000 clones, 70% to 90% of them singletons. Only one count was recorded for this clone. The V call is TRBV9, the J call TRBJ2-3, with 8 bases fitting TRBD2. Sequencing was carried out using PBMCs or T cells enriched from blood (not recorded which). This TCR was sampled from a woman between 25 and 40 years old who had recovered from COVID-19. The chain's CDR3 is CASSVAAGGTDTQYF. CDR3 nucleotides: TGTGCCAGCAGCGTAGCAGCGGGGGGCACAGATACGCAGTATTTT.